The text below deals with one T cell receptor beta chain. These data are taken from a study of blood T cell repertoires in COVID-19. The overall study: COVID-19 samples, acute and convalescent, were from the United States, Italy and Spain.

Per the authors' pipeline: Estimation of nucleated cell counts relied on the amplification of reference gene primers. Clones were read by immunoSEQ multiplex PCR, and TCRdb kept only the in-frame ones, dropping some. D and trimming come from the DNA, and the V and J calls and clone size come from that table. The data show roughly 100,000 clones, around 82% seen once. Sequenced: peripheral blood. This clonotype was sampled from a man in his 60s with acute or convalescent COVID-19.

The CDR3 DNA reads as TGTGCCAGCAGTTACGGTACTGGAAACACCATATATTTT. It encodes CASSYGTGNTIYF. The rearrangement joins TRBV12-3 or TRBV12-4 to TRBJ1-3; D not certain. Trimming removed 4 bases at V and 2 bases at J, with 6 bases between. The CDR3 totals 13 residues.